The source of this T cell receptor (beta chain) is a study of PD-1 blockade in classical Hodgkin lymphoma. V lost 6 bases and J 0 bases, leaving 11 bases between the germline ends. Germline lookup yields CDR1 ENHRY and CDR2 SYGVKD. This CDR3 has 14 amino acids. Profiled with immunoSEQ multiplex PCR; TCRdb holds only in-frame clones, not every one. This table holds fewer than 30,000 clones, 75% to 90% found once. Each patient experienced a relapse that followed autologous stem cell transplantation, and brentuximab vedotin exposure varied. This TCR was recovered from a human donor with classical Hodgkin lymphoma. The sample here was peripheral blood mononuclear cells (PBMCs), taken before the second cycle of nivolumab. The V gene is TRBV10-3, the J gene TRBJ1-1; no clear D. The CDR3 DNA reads TGTGCCATCAGAGCCCCGCCCATGAACACTGAAGCTTTCTTT. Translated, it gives CAIRAPPMNTEAFF.